This entry describes one T cell receptor beta chain. Its antigen is not known. The ends were cut back, 3 bases at V and 5 bases at J, with 13 bases in the middle. There are 14 residues in the CDR3. Germline lookup yields CDR1 ENHRY and CDR2 SYGVKD. Some clones are missing from TCRdb's copy, which holds only in-frame ones; the method was immunoSEQ multiplex PCR. The sample lists 150,000 to 180,000 clones; 90% were seen once. This entry is derived from a study of T cell responses to AZD1222 COVID-19 vaccine. Regarding the study as a whole: Donors in the cohort were predominantly white British and more often female, and clonal diversity was possibly underestimated.

This receptor was obtained from an adult in good health. This chain links TRBV10-3 with TRBJ1-1, with D possibly matching TRBD1 (5 bases). The source was peripheral blood, collected on day 0 of AZD1222 vaccination. CDR3 in amino acids: CAISDPTGGTEAFF. CDR3 nucleotides: TGTGCCATCAGTGACCCGACGGGGGGTACTGAAGCTTTCTTT.